This record concerns one T cell receptor (beta chain) sequence. In the study's own analysis: The authors estimated nucleated cell counts from reference gene primer amplification. Using immunoSEQ multiplex PCR, the repertoire was profiled, and TCRdb retains in-frame clones only, with some absent. That table supplies the V and J calls and clone size; D and trimming were determined from the DNA. Counted here are some 140,000 clones, about four fifths occurring once; the ten biggest clones make up approximately 32%. V shed 0 bases and J 5 bases; nucleotides not matched to a gene: 5. This CDR3 spans 17 amino acids. Germline CDR1 SGHRS, CDR2 YFSETQ. These data come from a study of blood T cell repertoires in COVID-19. Study summary: Researchers got acute and convalescent COVID-19 samples from the United States, Italy and Spain.

This chain uses TRBV5-1 with TRBJ2-5, with 15 bases identical to TRBD2. The receptor's source is a woman in her sixties or seventies with acute or convalescent COVID-19. The source material was peripheral blood. The CDR3 loop is CASSLAGLAGGLETQYF. CDR3 nucleotides: TGCGCCAGCAGCTTGGCAGGACTAGCGGGGGGGCTCGAGACCCAGTACTTC.